One and the same sample provided the 20 T cell receptor beta chains below, sequenced in a study of shared clonotypes between healthy human individuals. Some clones are missing from TCRdb's copy, which holds only in-frame ones; the method was immunoSEQ multiplex PCR. The profile covers about 1 million clones, with 75% appearing a single time and roughly 1.5% taken by the ten largest. Sequenced sample: memory CD4+ T cells sorted from blood. The sample's subset: CD45RA-negative fraction. The receptors were gathered from a man younger than 35 in good health.

This chain links TRBV18 with TRBJ2-7; D ambiguous. CDR1 is KGHSH and CDR2 is LQKENI in the germline V gene. Trimming stripped 5 bases from V and 7 bases from J, with 12 bases between. This CDR3 is 12 amino acids long. CDR3 loop: CASSAQEKEQYF. The CDR3 bases are TGTGCCAGCTCAGCGCAAGAAAAGGAGCAGTACTTC. Filled out from reference TRBV18 and TRBJ2-7, the complete variable domain reads NAGVMQNPRHLVRRRGQEARLRCSPMKGHSHVYWYRQLPEEGLKFMVYLQKENIIDESGMPKERFSAEFPKEGPSILRIQQVVRGDSAAYFCASSAQEKEQYFGPGTRLTVT.

Comment on this clone: A read error may explain this, as a much larger clone is one base away. The V and J genes are TRBV28 and TRBJ2-5, with D unresolved. V was clipped by 3 bases and J by 3 bases, with 2 bases between them. CDR3 size: 11 residues. Germline loops: CDR1 MDHEN, CDR2 SYDVKM. DNA for the CDR3: TGTGCCAGCAGTTTTAAAGAGACCCAGTACTTC. This encodes CASSFKETQYF.

This clone was found a few times. CDR3 region: CASSESGVQETQYF. CDR3 in DNA: TGCGCCAGCAGTGAGTCCGGAGTACAAGAGACCCAGTACTTC. This chain links TRBV10-1 with TRBJ2-5; no definite D call. Between the trimmed V and J ends, which lost 0 bases and 2 bases, there was a span of 7 bases. Germline lookup yields CDR1 WNHNN and CDR2 SYGVQD (reference sequence). The CDR3 loop spans 14 amino acids.

The chain couples TRBV5-1 to TRBJ2-7, with D possibly matching TRBD1 (7 bases). Germline V gene data show CDR1 as SGHRS and CDR2 as YFSETQ. This CDR3 contains 16 residues. Between the trimmed V and J ends, which lost 1 base and 3 bases, there was a span of 17 bases. CDR3 sequence: CASSLSPGGRGYEQYF. The CDR3 coding sequence is TGCGCCAGCAGCTTGAGCCCAGGGGGGCGCGGCTACGAGCAGTACTTC.

The rearrangement links TRBV4-3 to TRBJ2-7; D gene unclear. V was pared by 3 bases and J by 6 bases, with 12 bases between. The CDR3 length is 13 residues. Germline values: CDR1 LGHNA, CDR2 YSLEER. The CDR3 DNA reads as TGCGCCAGCAGCCAGAATTATCGCTCCGAGCAGTACTTC. This translates into CASSQNYRSEQYF.

The sample holds one count of this clone. The identical CDR3 is also encoded by other nucleotide sequences in the sample. The chain combines TRBV7-9 with TRBJ2-7; no firm D call. Germline CDR1 is SEHNR and CDR2 is FQNEAQ (reference sequence). CDR3 length: 11 amino acids. V was pared by 1 base and J by 4 bases, with 2 bases between. CDR3 DNA sequence: TGTGCCAGCAGCTTAGTTTACGAGCAGTACTTC. Amino acids: CASSLVYEQYF.

The CDR3 region is CSVSFGSPPLHF. CDR3 DNA: TGCAGCGTTTCGTTTGGGTCCCCACCCCTCCACTTT. This chain links TRBV29-1 with TRBJ1-6, with D unresolved. Germline CDR1 reads SQVTM; CDR2 reads ANQGSEA. V was pared by 5 bases and J by 11 bases, with 13 bases between. The CDR3 is 12 amino acids. The full variable domain, with the rest looked up from reference TRBV29-1 and TRBJ1-6, is SAVISQKPSRDICQRGTSLTIQCQVDSQVTMMFWYRQQPGQSLTLIATANQGSEATYESGFVIDKFPISRPNLTFSTLTVSNMSPEDSSIYLCSVSFGSPPLHFGNGTRLTVT.

The gene calls are TRBV10-3 and TRBJ1-2; tentatively, D is TRBD1 (5 bases). This CDR3 spans 14 amino acids. The V gene's germline CDR1 is ENHRY and CDR2 SYGVKD. V dropped 5 bases and J dropped 4 bases, with 14 bases sitting between them. CDR3 coding DNA: TGTGCCATCAGTCCCGGGACTGGAAGCTATGGCTACACCTTC. Its translation is CAISPGTGSYGYTF.

This clone has ten or more counts. One end of the junction varies from germline; a read error may be responsible. The chain employs TRBV30 and TRBJ1-2, with D uncertain. The CDR3 sequence is 10 residues long. Germline assignment: CDR1 GTSNPN and CDR2 SVGIG (reference sequence). The CDR3 protein is CAWTEERTHF. The CDR3 DNA reads as TGTGCCTGGACCGAAGAGCGGACCCACTTC.

The chain has TRBV11-3 and TRBJ2-6, with D uncertain. V was trimmed by 3 bases and J by 0 bases, leaving 6 bases between them. Germline CDR1 and CDR2: SGHNT and YENEEA. The CDR3 is 15 amino acids. CDR3: CASSLSYSGANVLTF. The CDR3 nucleotides read TGTGCCAGCAGCTTGAGCTACTCTGGGGCCAACGTCCTGACTTTC.

On this clone itself: A clone one base away is much larger, so this may be a read error. Written as DNA, the CDR3 is TGTGCCAGCAGCCAGGGACAGCATAATTCACCCCTCCACTTT. It is translated as CASSQGQHNSPLHF. V and J are TRBV7-9 and TRBJ1-6; TRBD1 aligns across 7 bases. Germline CDR1 SEHNR, CDR2 FQNEAQ (reference sequence). V was clipped by 5 bases and J by 5 bases; unmatched bases: 3. CDR3 size: 14 residues.

This chain links TRBV5-4 with TRBJ2-3; D might be TRBD2 (7 bases). The CDR3 runs 15 residues. Germline CDR1 and CDR2: SGHNT and YYREEE (reference sequence). Trimming removed 4 bases from V and 6 bases from J, with 18 bases in between. The CDR3 loop reads CASSRGGGFEDTQYF. Here the CDR3 DNA reads TGTGCCAGCAGCCGCGGGGGCGGGTTTGAGGATACGCAGTATTTT.

The chain is built from TRBV19 and TRBJ1-5; D is ambiguous. With 7 bases removed from V and 0 bases from J, the gap between germline ends came to 13 bases. The CDR3 extends over 15 amino acids. Per germline, CDR1 LNHDA and CDR2 SQIVND (reference sequence). In DNA form, the CDR3 reads TGTGCCAGTAACCCCGATCCGAATAGCAATCAGCCCCAGCATTTT. It is translated as CASNPDPNSNQPQHF.

This chain joins TRBV2 and TRBJ2-3; 7 bases line up with TRBD2. This CDR3 spans 16 amino acids. With 4 bases clipped from V and 5 bases from J, the junction kept 12 bases outside the gene matches. Germline-derived CDR1 and CDR2 are SNHLY and FYNNEI. The CDR3, as DNA: TGTGCCAGCAGTGGGGGAGCGGGACGGCAAGGAGATACGCAGTATTTT. It encodes CASSGGAGRQGDTQYF.

The chain couples TRBV27 to TRBJ1-1, with D possibly TRBD1 on 5 matching bases. Trimming took 5 bases from V and 4 from J, leaving 17 bases between them. The CDR3 runs 15 residues. The V gene's germline CDR1 is MNHEY and CDR2 SMNVEV (reference sequence). CDR3 amino acids: CASSPYPGMGTEAFF. The CDR3 DNA is TGTGCCAGCAGTCCCTACCCAGGGATGGGCACTGAAGCTTTCTTT.

The V call is TRBV30, the J call TRBJ1-4, with 9 bases identical to TRBD1. The CDR3 consists of 14 residues. The V gene's germline CDR1 is GTSNPN and CDR2 SVGIG (reference sequence). Losses at the gene ends were 2 bases for V and 7 bases for J; bases not matched to a gene: 5. CDR3 sequence: CAWSTQGAVEKLFF. CDR3 DNA: TGTGCCTGGAGTACACAGGGGGCGGTTGAAAAACTGTTTTTT.

The chain uses TRBV21-1 and TRBJ2-6; the table assigns TRBD1, which was not confirmed against the DNA. TRBV21-1 is a pseudogene segment. There are 18 residues in the CDR3. CDR3 sequence reads: CASSVVDRGQGGANVLTF. The CDR3 region has the DNA TGTGCCAGCAGCGTAGTGGACAGGGGGCAGGGTGGGGCCAACGTCCTGACTTTC.

This chain uses TRBV5-8 with TRBJ2-7; TRBD2 matches at 7 bases. The trim removed 0 bases at V and 9 bases at J, leaving 9 bases unmatched. Germline CDR1 and CDR2: SGHTS and YDEGEE. This CDR3 contains 14 residues. The CDR3 DNA is TGTGCCAGCAGCTTGGAAGTGCGGGAGAGAGGGCAGTACTTC. Its protein product is CASSLEVRERGQYF.

This chain uses TRBV11-3 with TRBJ2-5; D is possibly TRBD1 (6 bases). The CDR3 totals 13 residues. Germline V lookup: CDR1 SGHNT, CDR2 YENEEA. For the CDR3, the DNA is TGTGCGTCAAGCAGGGGCGCCGGAGAGACCCAGTACTTC. Translated, it gives CASSRGAGETQYF.

The rearrangement links TRBV6-5 to TRBJ1-1; D is undetermined. With 6 bases removed from V and 1 base from J, the gap between germline ends came to 9 bases. The CDR3 is 13 residues long. Germline V gene sequence: CDR1 MNHEY, CDR2 SVGAGI. The CDR3 region has the DNA TGTGCCAGCAGCCGCCTCTGGAACACTGAAGCTTTCTTT. Its protein is CASSRLWNTEAFF.